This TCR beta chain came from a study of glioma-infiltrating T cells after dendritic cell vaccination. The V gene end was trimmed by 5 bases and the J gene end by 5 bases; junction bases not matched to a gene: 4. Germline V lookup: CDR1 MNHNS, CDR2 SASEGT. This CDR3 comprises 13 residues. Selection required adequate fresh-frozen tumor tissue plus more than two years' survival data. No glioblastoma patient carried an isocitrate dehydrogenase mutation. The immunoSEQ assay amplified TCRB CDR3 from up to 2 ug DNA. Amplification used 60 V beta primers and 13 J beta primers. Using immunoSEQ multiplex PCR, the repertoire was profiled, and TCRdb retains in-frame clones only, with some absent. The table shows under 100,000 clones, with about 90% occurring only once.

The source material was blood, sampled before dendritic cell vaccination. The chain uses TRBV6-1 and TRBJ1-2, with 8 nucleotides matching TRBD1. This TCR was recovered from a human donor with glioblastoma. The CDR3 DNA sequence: TGTGCCAGCAGTAAGACAGGGGTATATGGCTACACCTTC. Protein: CASSKTGVYGYTF.